This T cell receptor (beta chain) was sequenced in a study of Graves' ophthalmopathy and Graves' hyperthyroidism. Overall study: At the time of initial diagnosis and before any treatment, peripheral blood was collected.

TCR beta CDR3 regions were amplified from RNA transcripts. A first-round RT-PCR used HTBI primers, followed by a second-round multiplex PCR. TCRdb recomputed calls from the multiplex PCR reads with MiXCR, one row per CDR3 protein. The data contain about 620,000 distinct CDR3 sequences, around a fifth of them singletons. This clonotype came up many times. CDR1 and CDR2 from the germline V gene are MNHNS and SASEGT. The CDR3 is 12 residues long. Trimming stripped 8 bases from V and 0 bases from J, with 7 bases between. The genes are TRBV6-1 and TRBJ1-2; D gene unclear. This clonotype was obtained from a woman aged 18-29 years with stable Graves' hyperthyroidism. Some clones in this sample may be carry-over from other donors' samples. The sample consisted of peripheral blood. CDR3 residues: CASGTANYGYTF. The CDR3 region has the DNA TGTGCCAGCGGTACAGCTAACTATGGCTACACCTTC.